This T cell receptor beta chain is from a study of shared clonotypes between healthy human individuals (dated by TCRdb to 2018 to 2021). In the study overall: The cohort included three men and a couple of women between 18 and 49 years of age. Between about 0.8 and 9 billion PBMCs per donor were obtained by leukapheresis. To increase sequencing depth and limit assay-specific biases, different laboratories used diverse techniques to prepare libraries and sequence TCR repertoires. For each donor, CD4 naive and CD4 memory were each given three plates, CD8 naive was given two plates, and CD8 memory was given one plate. The study deeply sequenced blood TCR repertoires of five healthy adults to estimate repertoire size and the extent of clonotype sharing between individuals.

Using the deep immunoSEQ assay, TCR CDR3 regions were amplified from genomic DNA by multiplex PCR. Genomic DNA extracted from each cell subset was distributed evenly over all wells of several immunoSEQ 96-well plates, and each plate served as one replicate. For sorted subsets, each replicate PCR was loaded with around 220 ng genomic DNA, equivalent to about 30,000 T cell genomes. The purified libraries were quantified using a Qubit 3.0 fluorometer, sized with a Bioanalyzer 2100, and then quantified again using the KAPA Library Quantification kit. Every immunoSEQ 96-well plate was sequenced on a separate single-read 150-cycle Illumina NextSeq 550 flow cell. Turning to the authors' computational methods: Because the immunoSEQ output held only junctional sequences and lacked quality scores, the filtering could not match the filtering applied to full-length reads. Sequences were annotated with PyIR, a Python wrapper for IgBLAST v1.9, and V/J genes and CDR3 were assigned using IMGT germline references. Any read was removed if the V/J assignment was weak (E-value above 1e-6), the CDR3 was missing, or the read contained stop codons, out-of-frame junctions, or ambiguous translated residues. V3J clonotypes were defined as sequences sharing an identical inferred V gene, J gene, and CDR3 amino acid sequence. Percentage overlap between repertoires was computed as shared unique clonotypes divided by the size of the smaller repertoire. Richness of each repertoire was evaluated using RTK rarefaction, the Chao1 estimator, and Recon v2.1 estimates of unobserved clonotypes. Generation probabilities for all TCRbeta clonotypes obtained by the gDNA method from a handful of donors were computed using OLGA. The table comes from immuneACCESS by way of TCRdb, which keeps in-frame sequences with V and J called. Part of the clones is missing from these tables; in studies checked, under half for an unresolved V gene and the rest for unknown reasons. V, J and clone size are those of that table, while D and trimming were read from the DNA. The table for this sample lists around 2,100,000 clones; roughly 95% of them were counted only once. The ten largest make up approximately 1.2% of the sample.

Of note for this clone: Its target antigen remains unknown. Base-call qualities are not available, and no considerably larger clone is one nucleotide away.

General conclusions and limits of the study: Naive subsets generally had larger estimated clonotype richness than memory subsets. Based on pairwise subsampling, the degree of clonotype sharing among donors was expected to be affected by sequencing depth. The genetic and exposure-history diversity represented was limited by the small number of donors. Across a few donors, about 4.5% of naive CD4, more than 3% of naive CD8, roughly 2.2% of memory CD4, and approximately 0.4% of memory CD8 clonotypes were shared. Compared with non-shared clonotypes, clonotypes shared by all four sorted-subset donors had higher generation probabilities. Only blood was sampled, and tissue TCR repertoires likely differ from those in blood. Incomplete sequencing was indicated by rarefaction of sorted-subset datasets, despite the large sequencing depth.

CD8 naive samples were obtained by positive selection for CCR7 among CD45RO-negative cells, yielding a CD45RA+CCR7+ population from which TemRA cells were excluded. The donors were healthy, HIV-negative adults with no recently reported acute infections or vaccinations. Only Caucasian adults living in Nashville, Tennessee, USA were represented among the donors. After blood collection by leukapheresis, PBMCs were isolated using Ficoll-Histopaque density gradient centrifugation and then cryopreserved in the vapor phase of liquid nitrogen. Analytical flow cytometry was used to check the purity and quantity of every magnetically sorted T cell population. Each sorted fraction had its genomic DNA isolated and then quantified by UV absorbance on a Nanodrop 2000c. V and J are trimmed by 0 bases and 1 base, and the gene matches miss 1 base of the junction. CDR3 length: 16 amino acids, cysteine to phenylalanine. Only the CDR3 DNA stays, 48 bases, in frame from base 1. CDR1 and CDR2 are drawn from the germline V gene: SGDLS, YYNGEE.

The rearranged chain carries TRBV9 and TRBJ2-1; 10 junctional bases match TRBD1. This TCR derives from a man younger than 35 in good health. The sequenced material came from naive CD8+ T cells sorted from blood. The intended sense of this specimen's cell subset or site label: CD45RA+CCR7+. The encoded CDR3 is CASSVGQGASYNEQFF. The DNA sequence is TGTGCCAGCAGCGTAGGACAGGGGGCGTCCTACAATGAGCAGTTCTTC.